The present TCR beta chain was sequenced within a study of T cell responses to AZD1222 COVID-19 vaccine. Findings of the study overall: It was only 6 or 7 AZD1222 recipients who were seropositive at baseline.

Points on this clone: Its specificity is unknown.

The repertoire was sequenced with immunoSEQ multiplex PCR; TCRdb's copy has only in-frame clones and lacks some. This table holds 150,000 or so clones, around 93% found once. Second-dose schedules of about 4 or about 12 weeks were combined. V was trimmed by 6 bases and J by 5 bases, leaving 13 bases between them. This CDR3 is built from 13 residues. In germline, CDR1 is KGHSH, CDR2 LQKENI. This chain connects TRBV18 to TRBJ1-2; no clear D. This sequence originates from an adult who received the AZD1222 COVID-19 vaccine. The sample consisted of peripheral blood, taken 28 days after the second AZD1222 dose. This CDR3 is CASSPRQDYGYTF. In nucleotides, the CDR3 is TGTGCCAGCTCGCCGAGACAAGATTATGGCTACACCTTC.